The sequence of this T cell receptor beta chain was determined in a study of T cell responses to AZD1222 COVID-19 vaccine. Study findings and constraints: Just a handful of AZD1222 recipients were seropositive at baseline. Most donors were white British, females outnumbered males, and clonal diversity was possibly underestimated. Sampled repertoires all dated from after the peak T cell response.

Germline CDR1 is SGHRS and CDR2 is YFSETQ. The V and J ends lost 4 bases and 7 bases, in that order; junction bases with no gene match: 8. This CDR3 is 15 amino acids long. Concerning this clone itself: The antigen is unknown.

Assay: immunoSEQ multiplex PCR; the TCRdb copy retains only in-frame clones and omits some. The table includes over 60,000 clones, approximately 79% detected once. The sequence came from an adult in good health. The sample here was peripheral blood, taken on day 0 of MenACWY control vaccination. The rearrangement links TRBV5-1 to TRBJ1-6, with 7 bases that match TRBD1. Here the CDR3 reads CASSPFEGANSPLHF. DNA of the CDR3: TGCGCCAGCAGCCCTTTTGAGGGGGCAAATTCACCCCTCCACTTT.